The present T cell receptor beta chain was sequenced within a study of blood T cells in healthy people across ages. With a J-beta primer mix and a sample-barcoded 5' primer, a second PCR ran about 7 to 12 cycles. TCRdb reanalysed the 5' RACE reads using MiXCR and keeps one entry per CDR3 protein. The profile shows about 640,000 distinct CDR3 sequences, roughly 58% of them singletons. Input material: blood. The origin of this receptor is a man aged 55 to 70 in good health.

CDR3 sequence reads: CATSGEGRPNQPQHF. CDR3 nucleotide sequence: TGTGCCACGTCGGGGGAAGGACGCCCCAATCAGCCCCAGCATTTT. The chain carries TRBV19 and TRBJ1-5, with a tentative D call TRBD1 (5 bases). The CDR3 totals 15 residues. Trimming removed 10 bases from V and 3 bases from J, with 19 bases in between. Per the germline V gene, CDR1 is LNHDA and CDR2 is SQIVND (reference sequence).